This T cell receptor (beta chain) was captured in a study of glioma-infiltrating T cells. Amplification of TCR alpha and beta CDR3 regions from RNA used iRepertoire nested multiplex PCR. For one-step reverse transcription and amplification, about 90-450 ng of tissue mRNA or PBMC total RNA was used. TCRdb fed the multiplex PCR reads into MiXCR, producing one record per CDR3 protein. Altogether 95,000 to 110,000 distinct CDR3 sequences are present, 25% to 35% being singletons, with the ten largest covering roughly 45%. Regarding the study as a whole: Gliomas, especially low-grade, showed above-expected tissue-blood divergence; non-neoplastic patients showed below. CDR3 overlap between tissue and blood was very small.

Of note for this clonotype: Its antigen is not known.

The CDR3 contains 17 residues. Germline assignment: CDR1 SQVTM and CDR2 ANQGSEA. With 5 bases removed from V and 0 bases from J, the gap between germline ends came to 21 bases. The chain employs TRBV29-1 and TRBJ2-3; D might be TRBD1 or TRBD2, each matching 5 bases. The clonotype originates from a human donor with low-grade glioma or glioblastoma, undergoing nonglioma brain surgery, or in good health (not recorded which). What was sequenced was glioma tissue, nonneoplastic brain tissue, or PBMCs (not recorded which). The CDR3 DNA sequence: TGCAGCGTTCTTAATGTGCTGAGGGGCCCTAGCACAGATACGCAGTATTTT. As protein: CSVLNVLRGPSTDTQYF.